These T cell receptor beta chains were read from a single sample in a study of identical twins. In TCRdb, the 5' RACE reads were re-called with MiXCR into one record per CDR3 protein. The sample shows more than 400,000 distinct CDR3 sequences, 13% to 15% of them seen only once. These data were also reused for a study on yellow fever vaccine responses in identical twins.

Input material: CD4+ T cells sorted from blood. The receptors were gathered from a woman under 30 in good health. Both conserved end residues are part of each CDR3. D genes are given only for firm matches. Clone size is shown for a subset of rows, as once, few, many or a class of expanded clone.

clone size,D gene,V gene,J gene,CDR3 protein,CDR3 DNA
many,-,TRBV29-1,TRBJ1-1,CSVQQNTEAFF,TGCAGCGTCCAGCAGAACACTGAAGCTTTCTTT
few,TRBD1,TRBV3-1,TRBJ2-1,CASSQVRTGGNEQFF,TGTGCCAGCAGCCAAGTAAGGACAGGGGGGAATGAGCAGTTCTTC
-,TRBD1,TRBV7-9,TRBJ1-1,CASSVGTGFRDTEAFF,TGTGCCAGCAGCGTCGGGACAGGGTTTCGGGACACTGAAGCTTTCTTT
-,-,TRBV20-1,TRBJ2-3,CSARDWDFTDTQYF,TGCAGTGCTAGAGATTGGGATTTCACAGATACGCAGTATTTT
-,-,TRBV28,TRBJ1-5,CASSPDTLGNQPQHF,TGTGCCAGCAGCCCGGACACCCTAGGCAATCAGCCCCAGCATTTT
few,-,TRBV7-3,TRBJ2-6,CASSLTVEGANVLTF,TGTGCCAGCAGCTTAACCGTTGAAGGGGCCAACGTCCTGACTTTC
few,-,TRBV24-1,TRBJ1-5,CATSEGRTNGRPQHF,TGTGCCACCAGTGAGGGACGGACTAACGGGCGGCCCCAGCATTTT
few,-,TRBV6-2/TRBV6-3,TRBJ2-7,CASSYWGPSYEQYF,TGTGCCAGCAGTTACTGGGGGCCTTCCTACGAGCAGTACTTC
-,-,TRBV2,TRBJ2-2,CASSEVYTGELFF,TGTGCCAGCTCGGAGGTATACACCGGGGAGCTGTTTTTT
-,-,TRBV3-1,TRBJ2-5,CASSREPGDQETQYF,TGTGCCAGCAGCCGAGAGCCGGGAGACCAAGAGACCCAGTACTTC
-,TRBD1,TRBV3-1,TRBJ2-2,CASSQARTGVGGELFF,TGTGCCAGCAGCCAAGCCCGGACAGGGGTTGGCGGGGAGCTGTTTTTT
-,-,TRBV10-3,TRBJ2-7,CAINPGTSYEQYF,TGTGCCATCAATCCGGGAACCTCCTACGAGCAGTACTTC
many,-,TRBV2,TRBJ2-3,CASSANTDTQYF,TGTGCCAGCAGCGCAAACACAGATACGCAGTATTTT
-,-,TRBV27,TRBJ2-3,CASSGLAPSTDTQYF,TGTGCCAGCAGTGGACTCGCGCCTTCCACAGATACGCAGTATTTT
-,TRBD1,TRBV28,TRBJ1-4,CASSSGTVDEKLFF,TGTGCCAGCAGTTCCGGGACAGTGGATGAAAAACTGTTTTTT
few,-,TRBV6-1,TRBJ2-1,CASSQRAGQSSYNEQFF,TGTGCCAGCAGCCAACGGGCGGGACAAAGCTCCTACAATGAGCAGTTCTTC
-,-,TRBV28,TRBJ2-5,CASIQQETQYF,TGTGCCAGCATCCAACAAGAGACCCAGTACTTC
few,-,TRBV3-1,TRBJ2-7,CASSQAPSASYEQYF,TGTGCCAGCAGCCAAGCCCCTAGCGCATCCTACGAGCAGTACTTC
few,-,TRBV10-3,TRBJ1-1,CAISPAGPTEAFF,TGTGCCATCAGTCCGGCGGGGCCCACTGAAGCTTTCTTT
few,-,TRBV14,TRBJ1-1,CASSRGQTGAEAFF,TGTGCCAGCAGCAGGGGACAAACGGGCGCTGAAGCTTTCTTT
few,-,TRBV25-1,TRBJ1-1,CASSEFSGYEAFF,TGTGCCAGCAGTGAATTCTCGGGTTATGAAGCTTTCTTT
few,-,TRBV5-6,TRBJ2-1,CASRSPGAGVAFF,TGTGCCAGCAGATCCCCGGGGGCGGGAGTTGCGTTCTTC
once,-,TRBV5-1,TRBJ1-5,CASSPEGLISQPHHF,TGCGCCAGCAGCCCCGAGGGACTCATCAGTCAGCCCCATCATTTT
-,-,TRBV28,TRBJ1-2,CASSFLGAGVGYTF,TGTGCCAGCAGTTTTTTAGGGGCAGGGGTTGGCTACACCTTC
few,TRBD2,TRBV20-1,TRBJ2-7,CSARDIGLAGLGEQYF,TGCAGTGCTAGAGACATCGGACTAGCGGGATTGGGCGAGCAGTACTTC
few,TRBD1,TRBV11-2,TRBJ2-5,CASSFGQDQETQYF,TGTGCCAGCAGCTTCGGACAGGACCAAGAGACCCAGTACTTC
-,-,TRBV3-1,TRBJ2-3,CASSPTPGAVDTQYF,TGTGCCAGCAGCCCTACCCCCGGGGCGGTGGATACGCAGTATTTT
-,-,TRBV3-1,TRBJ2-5,CASSHRQADLQETQYF,TGTGCCAGCAGCCATCGCCAAGCGGACCTCCAAGAGACCCAGTACTTC
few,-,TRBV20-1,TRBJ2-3,CSAQRRRDGTDTQYF,TGCAGTGCCCAGAGACGGCGGGACGGCACAGATACGCAGTATTTT
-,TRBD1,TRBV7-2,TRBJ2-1,CASSSDRGGYNEQFF,TGTGCCAGCAGCTCCGACAGGGGGGGCTACAATGAGCAGTTCTTC
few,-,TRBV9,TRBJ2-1,CASSVQSSYNEQFF,TGTGCCAGCAGCGTTCAGAGCTCCTACAATGAGCAGTTCTTC